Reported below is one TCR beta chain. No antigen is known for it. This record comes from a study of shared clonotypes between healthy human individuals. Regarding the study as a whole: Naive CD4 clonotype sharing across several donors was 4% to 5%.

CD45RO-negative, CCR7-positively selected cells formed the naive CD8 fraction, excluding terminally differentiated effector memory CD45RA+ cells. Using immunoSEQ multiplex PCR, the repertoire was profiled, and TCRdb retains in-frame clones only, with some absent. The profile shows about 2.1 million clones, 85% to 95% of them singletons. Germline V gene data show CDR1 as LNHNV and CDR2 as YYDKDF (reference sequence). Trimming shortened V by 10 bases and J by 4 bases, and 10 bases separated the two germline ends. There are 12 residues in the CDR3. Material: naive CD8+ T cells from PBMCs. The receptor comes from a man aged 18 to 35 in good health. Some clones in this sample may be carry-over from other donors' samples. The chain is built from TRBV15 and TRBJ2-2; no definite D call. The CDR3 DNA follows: TGTGCCATCCCGGGCCCCACCGGGGAGCTGTTTTTT. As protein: CAIPGPTGELFF.